Below are 27 T cell receptor beta chains sequenced from a single sample in a study of T cells in Graves' hyperthyroidism and ophthalmopathy. Amplification of TCR beta CDR3 regions was performed using RNA transcripts as template. TCR CDR3 underwent first-round RT-PCR with the HTBI primer set. TCRdb re-analysed the multiplex PCR reads in MiXCR, keeping a single row per CDR3 protein. This table has about 400,000 distinct CDR3 sequences, around 14% appearing once. The sequencing sample was made of blood. These receptors were collected from a woman between 25 and 40 years old with Graves' hyperthyroidism.

This clonotype was counted a few times. The gene calls are TRBV5-1 and TRBJ2-2; the D gene is possibly TRBD1 (5 bases). The V gene lost 0 bases and the J gene lost 4 bases, with 10 bases spanning the gap. The CDR3 runs to 15 residues. Germline V lookup: CDR1 SGHRS, CDR2 YFSETQ. CDR3 amino acids: CASSLDGAGTGELFF. The CDR3 DNA reads as TGCGCCAGCAGCTTGGATGGGGCTGGCACCGGGGAGCTGTTTTTT.

This chain joins TRBV10-3 and TRBJ1-2, with unresolved D. Germline lookup yields CDR1 ENHRY and CDR2 SYGVKD. This CDR3 has 12 residues. Trimming took off 8 bases at V and 2 bases at J, with 9 bases between the two ends. The CDR3 DNA follows: TGTGCCATCCCGACCGGCAACTATGGCTACACCTTC. Its protein is CAIPTGNYGYTF.

The V and J genes are TRBV7-9 and TRBJ2-7, with D perhaps assigned TRBD1 or TRBD2 (5 bases each). V was shortened by 1 base and J by 3 bases, with 19 bases between the two germline ends. The germline V gene has CDR1 SEHNR and CDR2 FQNEAQ (reference sequence). The CDR3 has 17 amino acids. Written as DNA, the CDR3 is TGTGCCAGCAGCTTAGACAGGCGTGGGGCTAGCTACTACGAGCAGTACTTC. Translated: CASSLDRRGASYYEQYF.

The chain is built from TRBV6-5 and TRBJ2-2; 11 bases map to TRBD2. Germline CDR1 reads MNHEY; CDR2 reads SVGAGI. V gave up 1 base and J gave up 9 bases; unmatched junction bases: 7. The CDR3 totals 16 residues. In DNA, the CDR3 is TGTGCCAGCAGTTACTTGGGGACTAGCGGCGAACGGGAGCTGTTTTTT. This gives the protein CASSYLGTSGERELFF.

The chain employs TRBV20-1 and TRBJ2-3, with 8 bases lining up with TRBD2. This CDR3 contains 13 residues. V lost 8 bases and J lost 5; bases outside the gene matches: 9. The germline gives CDR1 DFQATT, CDR2 SNEGSKA (reference sequence). The CDR3 loop is CSTKLAALDTQYF. DNA of the CDR3: TGCAGTACGAAACTAGCGGCTTTAGATACGCAGTATTTT.

This clonotype appeared many times. This chain links TRBV28 with TRBJ1-5, with D hard to call. The CDR3 runs to 13 residues. Between the trimmed V and J ends, which lost 6 bases and 6 bases, there was a span of 12 bases. The germline gives CDR1 MDHEN, CDR2 SYDVKM. CDR3: CASSPTWGQPQHF. CDR3 nucleotides: TGTGCCAGCAGCCCCACCTGGGGTCAGCCCCAGCATTTT.

The sample holds many counts of this clonotype. V usage is TRBV20-1 and J usage is TRBJ2-5; the D is unclear. CDR3 length: 13 residues. V was clipped by 2 bases and J by 2 bases, with 9 bases between them. Germline V gene data show CDR1 as DFQATT and CDR2 as SNEGSKA (reference sequence). The CDR3 bases are TGCAGTGCTAGAAGAGACGTACAAGAGACCCAGTACTTC. This translates into CSARRDVQETQYF.

This clonotype was recorded at least ten times. V gene TRBV9 combines with J gene TRBJ2-7, with D perhaps TRBD2 (6 bases). The V gene lost 3 bases and the J gene lost 0 bases, with 10 bases spanning the gap. Looked up from germline, CDR1 is SGDLS and CDR2 is YYNGEE. The CDR3 loop spans 14 amino acids. This CDR3 is CASSERRDSYEQYF. CDR3 DNA: TGTGCCAGCAGCGAACGGAGGGACTCCTACGAGCAGTACTTC.

The table lists this clonotype with a few counts. V gene TRBV19 combines with J gene TRBJ1-2; D might be TRBD1 (5 bases). Trimming left V 6 bases short and J 6 bases short, with 20 bases between. From germline, CDR1 is LNHDA and CDR2 SQIVND (reference sequence). The CDR3 extends over 15 amino acids. The CDR3 DNA follows: TGTGCCAGTAGAAGCATTGGGGCGGGGGACGATGGCTACACCTTC. Its translation is CASRSIGAGDDGYTF.

This chain uses TRBV27 with TRBJ2-1, with TRBD2 matching over 9 bases. Germline values: CDR1 MNHEY, CDR2 SMNVEV (reference sequence). With V trimmed by 7 bases and J by 4 bases, 8 bases remained unmatched. The CDR3 is 15 amino acids. In nucleotides, the CDR3 is TGTGCCAGCAACCGAGCGGGAGGAGTATACAATGAGCAGTTCTTC. As protein: CASNRAGGVYNEQFF.

This clonotype was observed many times. The chain couples TRBV20-1 to TRBJ2-1, with TRBD2 matching 15 bases. Per the germline V gene, CDR1 is DFQATT and CDR2 is SNEGSKA (reference sequence). The CDR3 has 15 residues. Germline trimming cut 3 bases from V and 4 bases from J; bases unmatched to any gene: 1. CDR3 protein: CSARGLAGGYNEQFF. CDR3 DNA sequence: TGCAGTGCTAGGGGACTAGCGGGAGGATACAATGAGCAGTTCTTC.

There are a few counts of this clonotype. The V gene is TRBV5-4, the J gene TRBJ2-1, with 8 bases matching TRBD2. The CDR3 contains 13 residues. Losses at the gene ends were 9 bases for V and 6 bases for J; bases not matched to a gene: 8. The germline V gene has CDR1 SGHNT and CDR2 YYREEE (reference sequence). The CDR3 nucleotides are TGTGCCACCAAGCGGGAGATAAGCAATGAGCAGTTCTTC. This gives the protein CATKREISNEQFF.

The chain has TRBV18 and TRBJ2-5; possible D gene TRBD2, 5 bases. The germline V and J ends were trimmed by 0 bases and 3 bases, with 8 bases remaining between them. Germline V CDR1 and CDR2: KGHSH, LQKENI. The CDR3 runs 14 residues. As DNA, the CDR3 is TGTGCCAGCTCACCACCGGGAGTTGAAGAGACCCAGTACTTC. Translating gives CASSPPGVEETQYF. The full variable domain, its missing parts supplied by reference TRBV18 and TRBJ2-5, is NAGVMQNPRHLVRRRGQEARLRCSPMKGHSHVYWYRQLPEEGLKFMVYLQKENIIDESGMPKERFSAEFPKEGPSILRIQQVVRGDSAAYFCASSPPGVEETQYFGPGTRLLVL.

Many counts were recorded for this clonotype. The chain recombines TRBV6-1 with TRBJ2-1; D gene uncertain. Germline V lookup: CDR1 MNHNS, CDR2 SASEGT. Trimming left V 6 bases short and J 4 bases short, with 19 bases between. CDR3 size: 16 residues. The CDR3 coding sequence is TGTGCCAGCAGCAACAGCCCCGGCCAGCTTTACAATGAGCAGTTCTTC. It encodes CASSNSPGQLYNEQFF.

The rearrangement links TRBV5-1 to TRBJ2-2, with D perhaps matching TRBD2 (5 bases). Trimming took 4 bases from V and 4 from J, leaving 14 bases between them. Germline-derived CDR1 and CDR2 are SGHRS and YFSETQ. The CDR3 is 15 residues long. The CDR3: CASSPGRAGTGELFF. Written as DNA, the CDR3 is TGCGCCAGCAGCCCCGGTAGGGCGGGCACCGGGGAGCTGTTTTTT.

This sequence joins TRBV11-2 and TRBJ1-6; unclear D gene. Germline CDR1 is SGHAT and CDR2 is FQNNGV. Between the trimmed V and J ends, which lost 6 bases and 16 bases, there was a span of 13 bases. The CDR3 has 11 amino acids. The CDR3 protein is CASSRRGDLHF. The CDR3, as DNA: TGTGCCAGCAGTCGTCGCGGGGATCTCCACTTT.

The table lists this clonotype with a few counts. The chain joins TRBV6-1 to TRBJ1-1; D unclear. V lost 8 bases and J 0 bases, leaving 10 bases between the germline ends. This CDR3 has 13 amino acids. Germline CDR1 and CDR2: MNHNS and SASEGT. DNA for the CDR3: TGTGCCAGCGGGTTTATCATGAACACTGAAGCTTTCTTT. This sequence encodes CASGFIMNTEAFF.

This clonotype was found many times. The chain has TRBV5-1 and TRBJ2-7; TRBD1 matches 8 bases. Germline V gene lookup returns CDR1 SGHRS and CDR2 YFSETQ. Germline trimming cut 4 bases from V and 2 bases from J; bases unmatched to any gene: 8. The CDR3 has 15 residues. The CDR3 region has the DNA TGCGCCAGCAGCCGGACCGGGACAGGTCCCTACGAGCAGTACTTC. Amino acid sequence: CASSRTGTGPYEQYF.

The chain is built from TRBV6-1 and TRBJ2-7; 11 bases map to TRBD2. CDR1 and CDR2 (germline): MNHNS, SASEGT. The CDR3 runs 11 residues. V shed 10 bases, J shed 7 bases, and the junction held 3 bases outside the gene matches. The CDR3: CATGTSGEQYF. The CDR3, as DNA: TGTGCCACCGGGACTAGCGGTGAGCAGTACTTC.

CDR3 in amino acids: CASSSGPLGEQYF. The CDR3 nucleotides read TGTGCCAGCAGCTCCGGACCACTTGGCGAGCAGTACTTC. This sequence joins TRBV7-3 and TRBJ2-7; D not certain. The V gene's germline CDR1 is SGHTA and CDR2 FQGTGA. Trimming removed 4 bases from V and 6 bases from J, with 13 bases in between. The CDR3 spans 13 residues. Looking up the rest from reference TRBV7-3 and TRBJ2-7 gives the full variable domain: GAGVSQTPSNKVTEKGKYVELRCDPISGHTALYWYRQSLGQGPEFLIYFQGTGAADDSGLPNDRFFAVRPEGSVSTLKIQRTERGDSAVYLCASSSGPLGEQYFGPGTRLTVT.

This clonotype was seen at least ten times. The V and J genes are TRBV5-1 and TRBJ2-1; TRBD1 matches at 9 bases. Germline V gives CDR1 SGHRS, CDR2 YFSETQ. This CDR3 contains 18 residues. V shed 3 bases and J 0 bases; nucleotides not matched to a gene: 10. Here the CDR3 reads CASSYTGQGPSSYNEQFF. The CDR3 DNA sequence: TGCGCCAGCAGCTACACGGGACAGGGACCGAGCTCCTACAATGAGCAGTTCTTC. Drawing the rest from reference TRBV5-1 and TRBJ2-1, the complete variable domain is KAGVTQTPRYLIKTRGQQVTLSCSPISGHRSVSWYQQTPGQGLQFLFEYFSETQRNKGNFPGRFSGRQFSNSRSEMNVSTLELGDSALYLCASSYTGQGPSSYNEQFFGPGTRLTVL.

This clonotype appeared a few times. The rearrangement joins TRBV7-9 to TRBJ2-7; D is ambiguous. The V end was cut by 2 bases, the J end by 3 bases, with 8 bases between. Germline V gene sequence: CDR1 SEHNR, CDR2 FQNEAQ (reference sequence). CDR3 length equals 13 residues. The CDR3 loop reads CASSLHPLYEQYF. The CDR3 DNA sequence: TGTGCCAGCAGCTTACATCCCCTCTACGAGCAGTACTTC.

V is TRBV5-1 and J is TRBJ2-2; D is ambiguous. V was pared by 0 bases and J by 3 bases, with 12 bases between. The length of the CDR3 is 16 residues. Germline loops: CDR1 SGHRS, CDR2 YFSETQ. In nucleotides, the CDR3 is TGCGCCAGCAGCTTGGCCGTGGCCGACTACACCGGGGAGCTGTTTTTT. Its protein product is CASSLAVADYTGELFF.

The sample holds many counts of this clonotype. V usage is TRBV28 and J usage is TRBJ2-1; 9 positions agree with TRBD1. The CDR3 extends over 15 amino acids. V lost 2 bases to trimming and J lost 7 bases; unmatched junction nucleotides: 6. The germline CDR1 and CDR2 sequences are MDHEN and SYDVKM. The CDR3 reads CASSLGVTGGNEQFF. The CDR3 bases are TGTGCCAGCAGTTTAGGGGTGACAGGGGGAAATGAGCAGTTCTTC.

CDR3 nucleotides: TGTGCCACCAGTGATCCCCGGACTTCCAATGAGCAGTTCTTC. The encoded protein is CATSDPRTSNEQFF. This rearrangement joins TRBV24-1 to TRBJ2-1, with D possibly being TRBD2 (5 bases). CDR1 and CDR2 from the germline V gene are KGHDR and SFDVKD. With 3 bases removed from V and 6 bases from J, the gap between germline ends came to 11 bases. CDR3 length: 14 amino acids.

This clonotype was recorded many times. The genes are TRBV7-2 and TRBJ2-7, with D perhaps matching TRBD1 (5 bases). Between the trimmed V and J ends, which lost 6 bases and 3 bases, there was a span of 18 bases. CDR3 length: 15 residues. CDR1 and CDR2 from the germline V gene are SGHTA and FQGNSA. The CDR3 DNA reads TGTGCCAGCAGGGCCTCCCCCAAGGGGCACTACGAGCAGTACTTC. It specifies CASRASPKGHYEQYF.

Many counts were recorded for this clonotype. The chain is built from TRBV7-2 and TRBJ2-3; the match to TRBD2 covers 8 bases. Germline V lookup: CDR1 SGHTA, CDR2 FQGNSA. V shed 1 base and J 3 bases; nucleotides not matched to a gene: 6. The CDR3 consists of 16 residues. CDR3 nucleotides: TGTGCCAGCAGCTTAGGGGTTAGCGGGACGACAGATACGCAGTATTTT. It is translated as CASSLGVSGTTDTQYF.